A single TCR beta chain is shown here with its context. The record originates from a study of T cell repertoires in cytomegalovirus infection. MiXCR, applied by TCRdb to the reads, yields one record per CDR3 protein. The sample includes around 320,000 distinct CDR3 sequences, around a tenth of them seen just once. CDR3 length: 15 amino acids. V lost 7 bases and J lost 6; bases outside the gene matches: 11. The chain carries TRBV12-3 or TRBV12-4 and TRBJ2-1; 8 bases are a match to TRBD2. Material: PBMCs. The receptor was isolated from a human donor in good health (CMV status not recorded). Some clones in this sample may be carry-over from other donors' samples. The CDR3 bases are TGTGCCAGCACCCGGGGGGGTACGCGGGGCAATGAGCAGTTCTTC. This encodes CASTRGGTRGNEQFF.